This T cell receptor (beta chain) was sequenced for a study of identical twins. The donors were all healthy and Caucasian. TCRdb independently ran MiXCR on the 5' RACE reads; one entry per CDR3 protein. This sample carries under 300,000 distinct CDR3 sequences, about an eighth of them seen once, and the ten largest clones take around 8.9%. The study's findings and limits: Memory repertoires lacked the insertion deficit that abundant cord blood beta clonotypes showed. Compared with models, monozygotic twins showed more out-of-frame TCR alpha sharing.

This clonotype has more than one count but fewer than ten. Its matching antigen is unknown. The CDR3 contains 14 residues. Trimming took 6 bases from V and 9 from J, leaving 18 bases between them. Sample: memory (CD45RO+) T cells sorted from blood. The TCR was taken from a woman aged 18 to 35 in good health. The chain joins TRBV12-3 or TRBV12-4 to TRBJ2-1; D is possibly TRBD2 (6 bases). The CDR3 is CASRPGTLRGEQFF. The CDR3 DNA reads as TGTGCCAGCAGGCCGGGGACTCTCCGAGGTGAGCAGTTCTTC.